This entry features one TCR beta chain sequence. Its target is unknown. This sample was taken from a study of cytomegalovirus exposure and HLA in healthy donors. Overall study: Across some 400 genotyped donors, approximately 81% landed in the Caucasian-associated ancestry cluster.

PCR was performed using 60 Vbeta and 13 Jbeta primers. Authors' analysis steps: About 12 million shared chains were among the roughly 78 million unique TCR beta chains that a later analysis counted. Profiled with immunoSEQ multiplex PCR; TCRdb holds only in-frame clones, not every one. The V and J calls and clone size come from that table; D and trimming were worked out from the DNA. The sample has 75,000 to 85,000 clones; roughly 80% are singletons. Losses at the gene ends were 5 bases for V and 0 bases for J; bases not matched to a gene: 8. The CDR3 loop spans 17 amino acids. The germline gives CDR1 SQVTM, CDR2 ANQGSEA. The study's findings and limits: The authors later found most CMV-associated TCR beta chains appeared HLA-restricted. The HLA-A and HLA-B alleles of most subjects were reportedly predicted accurately from TCR beta sequences.

This clonotype was obtained from a male donor in good health and CMV-seronegative. The rearrangement links TRBV29-1 to TRBJ2-3, with 13 bases that match TRBD2. The sample was PBMCs. The chain's CDR3 is CSVRTSGGYGSTDTQYF. The DNA of the CDR3 is TGCAGCGTTCGGACTAGCGGGGGTTACGGGAGCACAGATACGCAGTATTTT.